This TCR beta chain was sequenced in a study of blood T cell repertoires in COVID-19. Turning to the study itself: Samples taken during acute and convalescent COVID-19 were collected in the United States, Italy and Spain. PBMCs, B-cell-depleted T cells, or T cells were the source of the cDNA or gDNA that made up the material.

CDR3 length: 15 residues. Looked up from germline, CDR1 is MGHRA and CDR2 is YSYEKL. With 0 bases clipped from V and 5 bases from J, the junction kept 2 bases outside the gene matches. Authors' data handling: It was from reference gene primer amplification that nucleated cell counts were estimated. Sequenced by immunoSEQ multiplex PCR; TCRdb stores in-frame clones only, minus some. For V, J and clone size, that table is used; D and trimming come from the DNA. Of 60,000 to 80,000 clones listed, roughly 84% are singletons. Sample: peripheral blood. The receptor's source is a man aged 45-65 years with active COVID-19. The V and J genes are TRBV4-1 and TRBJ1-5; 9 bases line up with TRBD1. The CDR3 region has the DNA TGCGCCAGCAGCCAAGAAACAGGGGGCTATCAGCCCCAGCATTTT. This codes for CASSQETGGYQPQHF.